This TCR beta chain emerged from a study of T cells in Graves' hyperthyroidism and ophthalmopathy. Broader study findings: The model's output predicted ophthalmopathy at a median of about 6.5 months prior to onset. Most thyroid clonotypes expanded above 0.001 were also detected in blood.

There were TCR beta CDR3 regions amplified from RNA transcripts. RT-PCR in the first round (using the HTBI primer set) targeted the TCR CDR3. TCRdb reprocessed the multiplex PCR reads with MiXCR, giving one entry per CDR3 protein. Counted here are approximately 630,000 distinct CDR3 sequences, about 17% occurring once; the ten biggest clones make up over 3.5%. This clonotype was seen only a few times. What it recognizes is unknown. Each diagnosis drew on symptoms, thyroxine, TRAb, thyroid ultrasound and orbital computed tomography findings. PBMCs were sourced from roughly 9.1 ml fresh peripheral blood. The TCR was taken from a woman in her twenties or thirties with Graves' hyperthyroidism. The specimen sequenced was blood.

In DNA form, the CDR3 reads TGTGCCAGCAGTTGCAGGGGTGGGAATGAAGCTTTCTTT. It encodes CASSCRGGNEAFF. This rearrangement joins TRBV28 to TRBJ1-1, with D possibly being TRBD1 (6 bases). V was shortened by 4 bases and J by 7 bases, with 13 bases between the two germline ends. CDR3 length: 13 residues. Germline V gene data show CDR1 as MDHEN and CDR2 as SYDVKM.